Below, 25 T cell receptor beta chains from the same sample are listed, as sequenced in a study of control samples from healthy donors and cancer patients. Generated by immunoSEQ multiplex PCR, the TCRdb table keeps only in-frame clones and is missing some. Of around 130,000 clones listed, approximately 89% are singletons. Material for sequencing was PBMCs. These receptors were obtained from a man aged 45 to 65 with head and neck cancer.

The V call is TRBV6-6, the J call TRBJ1-5; D possibly corresponds to TRBD1 (5 bases). The CDR3 contains 16 residues. CDR1 is MNHNY and CDR2 is SVGAGI in the germline V gene (reference sequence). V was pared by 4 bases and J by 2 bases, with 15 bases between. CDR3 nucleotides: TGTGCCAGCAGTTCTCTAAGGGGAGGGCGCAATCAGCCCCAGCATTTT. Residues: CASSSLRGGRNQPQHF.

The chain is built from TRBV19 and TRBJ1-1; D uncertain. Germline assignment: CDR1 LNHDA and CDR2 SQIVND (reference sequence). V was clipped by 7 bases and J by 2 bases, with 8 bases between them. The CDR3 extends over 12 amino acids. CDR3 bases: TGTGCCAGTAAGGTCGCTAACACTGAAGCTTTCTTT. Amino acids: CASKVANTEAFF.

This clone was picked up one time. This rearrangement joins TRBV29-1 to TRBJ2-1, with 8 bases that match TRBD1. Germline lookup yields CDR1 SQVTM and CDR2 ANQGSEA. This CDR3 has 15 residues. After removal of 4 bases from V and 8 bases from J, the junction contained 13 bases not matched to a gene. This CDR3 is CSVAGQGRVVDEQFF. CDR3 sequence (DNA): TGCAGCGTTGCCGGACAGGGTAGGGTTGTAGATGAGCAGTTCTTC.

The V and J genes are TRBV10-3 and TRBJ1-5; D possibly corresponds to TRBD1 (5 bases). V was cut by 3 bases and J by 2 bases, with 11 bases left in between. This CDR3 is 15 amino acids long. Germline-derived CDR1 and CDR2 are ENHRY and SYGVKD. DNA of the CDR3: TGTGCCATCAGTGATCAGGGAAGGGGCAATCAGCCCCAGCATTTT. This codes for CAISDQGRGNQPQHF.

The rearrangement joins TRBV7-9 to TRBJ1-6; 12 positions match TRBD1. The V gene's germline CDR1 is SEHNR and CDR2 FQNEAQ (reference sequence). This CDR3 contains 16 residues. Trimming cost V 3 bases and J 8 bases; bases outside gene matches: 5. The CDR3 coding sequence is TGTGCCAGCAGCTTCGGGACAGGGGGCAGGGATTCACCCCTCCACTTT. This codes for CASSFGTGGRDSPLHF. Complete variable domain (other parts from reference TRBV7-9 and TRBJ1-6): DTGVSQNPRHKITKRGQNVTFRCDPISEHNRLYWYRQTLGQGPEFLTYFQNEAQLEKSRLLSDRFSAERPKGSFSTLEIQRTEQGDSAMYLCASSFGTGGRDSPLHFGNGTRLTVT.

The chain carries TRBV29-1 and TRBJ2-1; 8 bases are a match to TRBD1. Germline V gene lookup returns CDR1 SQVTM and CDR2 ANQGSEA. V dropped 6 bases and J dropped 9; count of bases not matched to a gene: 7. The CDR3 has 12 residues. CDR3 sequence (DNA): TGCAGCGTACTCGACAGGGGCACTGAGCAGTTCTTC. This gives the protein CSVLDRGTEQFF.

The chain is built from TRBV5-1 and TRBJ1-4; D gene ambiguous. CDR3 size: 14 residues. CDR1 SGHRS and CDR2 YFSETQ come from the germline V gene. V was shortened by 0 bases and J by 4 bases, with 7 bases between the two germline ends. The CDR3 protein is CASSLGLGNEKLFF. The CDR3 DNA sequence: TGCGCCAGCAGCTTGGGGTTGGGTAATGAAAAACTGTTTTTT.

This chain uses TRBV5-5 with TRBJ2-1; unclear D gene. CDR3 length equals 12 residues. Looked up from germline, CDR1 is SGHKS and CDR2 is YYEKEE (reference sequence). V dropped 6 bases and J dropped 10 bases, with 14 bases sitting between them. The CDR3 DNA follows: TGTGCCAGCACCCTCCTCCCCAGCGAGCAGTTCTTC. Its translation is CASTLLPSEQFF. The whole variable domain, filled in from reference TRBV5-5 and TRBJ2-1, reads DAGVTQSPTHLIKTRGQQVTLRCSPISGHKSVSWYQQVLGQGPQFIFQYYEKEERGRGNFPDRFSARQFPNYSSELNVNALLLGDSALYLCASTLLPSEQFFGPGTRLTVL.

CDR3 nucleotides: TGTGCCAGCAGATTCACAGGGGGCTACCAAGAGACCCAGTACTTC. It yields the protein CASRFTGGYQETQYF. The chain joins TRBV11-2 to TRBJ2-5; 9 nucleotides match TRBD1. The CDR3 runs 15 residues. Per the germline V gene, CDR1 is SGHAT and CDR2 is FQNNGV. V gave up 6 bases and J gave up 0 bases; unmatched junction bases: 5.

This chain connects TRBV4-2 to TRBJ2-7; D unclear. Germline-derived CDR1 and CDR2 are LGHNA and YNFKEQ. V was trimmed by 0 bases and J by 1 base, leaving 10 bases between them. This CDR3 region has 15 residues. For the CDR3, the DNA is TGTGCCAGCAGCCAAGAGGAAGTAGGGTCCTACGAGCAGTACTTC. Its translation: CASSQEEVGSYEQYF.

The CDR3 loop reads CASSFRDREYEQYF. In DNA, the CDR3 is TGTGCCAGCAGTTTCCGGGACAGGGAATACGAGCAGTACTTC. The chain combines TRBV13 with TRBJ2-7; 9 bases agree with TRBD1. The CDR3 spans 14 residues. Germline assignment: CDR1 PRHDT and CDR2 FYEKMQ (reference sequence). With 6 bases clipped from V and 4 bases from J, the junction kept 7 bases outside the gene matches.

The chain uses TRBV6-5 and TRBJ2-7; D gene ambiguous. CDR1 and CDR2 from the germline V gene are MNHEY and SVGAGI. Trimming shortened V by 2 bases and J by 4 bases, and 9 bases separated the two germline ends. This CDR3 contains 13 residues. CDR3 sequence reads: CASSYRSDYEQYF. The CDR3 coding sequence is TGTGCCAGCAGTTACCGCTCGGATTACGAGCAGTACTTC.

The rearrangement uses TRBV24-1 and TRBJ2-5; D is perhaps TRBD2 (5 bases). From germline, CDR1 is KGHDR and CDR2 SFDVKD. Trimming pared 5 bases from V and 5 bases from J, leaving 11 bases between. CDR3 size: 13 residues. In DNA form, the CDR3 reads TGTGCCACCAGTGCAGAGGGCCCCGAGACCCAGTACTTC. Protein sequence: CATSAEGPETQYF.

The chain employs TRBV5-1 and TRBJ2-1, with 7 bases lining up with TRBD1. The CDR3 covers 16 residues. The V gene end was trimmed by 3 bases and the J gene end by 4 bases; junction bases not matched to a gene: 10. CDR1 is SGHRS and CDR2 is YFSETQ in the germline V gene. CDR3 DNA sequence: TGCGCCAGCAGCTGGAACAGGGGAGAATCGTACAATGAGCAGTTCTTC. Translating gives CASSWNRGESYNEQFF. The full variable domain, with the rest looked up from reference TRBV5-1 and TRBJ2-1, is KAGVTQTPRYLIKTRGQQVTLSCSPISGHRSVSWYQQTPGQGLQFLFEYFSETQRNKGNFPGRFSGRQFSNSRSEMNVSTLELGDSALYLCASSWNRGESYNEQFFGPGTRLTVL.

V and J are TRBV5-1 and TRBJ2-1, with 9 positions matching TRBD1. The CDR3 is made up of 14 amino acids. With 4 bases clipped from V and 10 bases from J, the junction kept 9 bases outside the gene matches. The germline CDR1 and CDR2 sequences are SGHRS and YFSETQ. The CDR3 region has the DNA TGCGCCAGCAGCAGCGTTGACACAGGGGGCGAGCAGTTCTTC. Translating gives CASSSVDTGGEQFF.

This rearrangement joins TRBV28 to TRBJ1-3, with unresolved D. Germline values: CDR1 MDHEN, CDR2 SYDVKM. This CDR3 is built from 16 residues. V lost 1 base, J lost 0 bases, and 10 bases lay in between. The CDR3 DNA sequence: TGTGCCAGCAGTTTATTTGTACACCCCTCTGGAAACACCATATATTTT. Translation: CASSLFVHPSGNTIYF.

The chain employs TRBV28 and TRBJ1-5; possibly TRBD1 for D (5 bases). V lost 3 bases and J lost 7, with 16 bases in between. This CDR3 spans 15 amino acids. The V gene's germline CDR1 is MDHEN and CDR2 SYDVKM. The CDR3 loop reads CASSFVGGGGQPQHF. CDR3 in DNA: TGTGCCAGCAGTTTTGTGGGGGGAGGAGGACAGCCCCAGCATTTT.

The V gene is TRBV10-3, the J gene TRBJ2-7; 12 bases line up with TRBD2. The CDR3 spans 17 residues. After removal of 4 bases from V and 7 bases from J, the junction contained 14 bases not matched to a gene. Germline V lookup: CDR1 ENHRY, CDR2 SYGVKD. CDR3 amino acids: CAISVRSTSGGAWEQYF. CDR3 nucleotide sequence: TGTGCCATCAGTGTTCGGTCGACTAGCGGGGGAGCTTGGGAGCAGTACTTC.

The chain joins TRBV11-3 to TRBJ2-5; 10 nucleotides line up with TRBD1. J lost 5 bases, V lost 1 base, and 4 bases had no gene match. The CDR3 consists of 15 residues. Germline CDR1 SGHNT, CDR2 YENEEA. Here the CDR3 reads CASSLGQGARETQYF. The CDR3, as DNA: TGTGCCAGCAGCTTAGGACAGGGGGCCAGGGAGACCCAGTACTTC.

A few counts support this clone. The chain joins TRBV7-6 to TRBJ1-5; D uncertain. V dropped 5 bases and J dropped 1 base, with 12 bases sitting between them. The CDR3 runs to 15 residues. CDR1 and CDR2 from the germline V gene are SGHVS and FNYEAQ. CDR3 DNA sequence: TGTGCCAGCAGCCCCGGCACGGGGAGCAATCAGCCCCAGCATTTT. Translating it yields CASSPGTGSNQPQHF.

This chain connects TRBV11-2 to TRBJ2-7; tentatively, D is TRBD1 (5 bases). Trimming took 5 bases from V and 3 from J, leaving 17 bases between them. The germline gives CDR1 SGHAT, CDR2 FQNNGV. The CDR3 is 15 residues long. This CDR3 is CASSPQLGLVYEQYF. The DNA of the CDR3 is TGTGCCAGCAGCCCGCAATTGGGGCTAGTCTACGAGCAGTACTTC.

V gene TRBV13 combines with J gene TRBJ1-1; D not certain. Trimming stripped 0 bases from V and 9 bases from J, with 2 bases between. The CDR3 consists of 10 residues. Germline V lookup: CDR1 PRHDT, CDR2 FYEKMQ (reference sequence). DNA for the CDR3: TGTGCCAGCAGCTTAGGCAAAGCTTTCTTT. As protein: CASSLGKAFF.

This clone appeared once. The J gene is TRBJ1-1, the V gene TRBV27; maybe TRBD1 (6 bases). The V end was cut by 6 bases, the J end by 4 bases, with 18 bases between. Germline V gene lookup returns CDR1 MNHEY and CDR2 SMNVEV (reference sequence). The CDR3 consists of 15 residues. In DNA, the CDR3 is TGTGCCAGCAGCCCAGGACAGCCTTACTCCACTGAAGCTTTCTTT. It encodes CASSPGQPYSTEAFF.

The rearrangement links TRBV5-1 to TRBJ2-1; 7 bases line up with TRBD2. In germline, CDR1 is SGHRS, CDR2 YFSETQ. This CDR3 spans 14 amino acids. The V and J ends lost 3 bases and 8 bases, in that order; junction bases with no gene match: 8. CDR3 DNA sequence: TGCGCCAGCAGCTCCGAGCGGGAACTTGATGAGCAGTTCTTC. As protein: CASSSERELDEQFF.

The chain couples TRBV7-6 to TRBJ2-2, with a possible D match to TRBD1 (6 bases). Germline CDR1 and CDR2: SGHVS and FNYEAQ. V lost 5 bases and J lost 3, with 13 bases in between. CDR3 size: 15 residues. CDR3 bases: TGTGCCAGCAGCCCAAGGACAGTAGACACCGGGGAGCTGTTTTTT. Its protein is CASSPRTVDTGELFF.